One and the same sample provided the 16 T cell receptor beta chains below, sequenced in a study of cytomegalovirus exposure and HLA in healthy donors. Primers for the PCR totalled 60 Vbeta and 13 Jbeta. Measured with immunoSEQ multiplex PCR; TCRdb has only the in-frame clones, and not every one. The data hold 100,000 to 120,000 clones, with approximately 74% observed a single time. Sequencing used PBMCs. Source of these receptors: a woman aged 40 to 50 in good health and CMV-seropositive.

The sample holds a few counts of this clone. The chain carries TRBV19 and TRBJ2-7; possibly TRBD1 for D (5 bases). V was trimmed by 1 base and J by 10 bases, leaving 17 bases between them. The V gene's germline CDR1 is LNHDA and CDR2 SQIVND (reference sequence). The CDR3 covers 14 residues. The CDR3 region has the DNA TGTGCCAGTAGTATAGGGGGCAGGGAACAAACCCAGTACTTC. It specifies CASSIGGREQTQYF. The full variable domain, its missing parts supplied by reference TRBV19 and TRBJ2-7, is DGGITQSPKYLFRKEGQNVTLSCEQNLNHDAMYWYRQDPGQGLRLIYYSQIVNDFQKGDIAEGYSVSREKKESFPLTVTSAQKNPTAFYLCASSIGGREQTQYFGPGTRLTVT.

The rearrangement uses TRBV25-1 and TRBJ2-3; 11 bases match TRBD2. Germline V gives CDR1 MGHDK, CDR2 SYGVNS. This CDR3 contains 14 residues. Trimming took 8 bases from V and 1 from J; bases not matched to a gene: 2. The CDR3 loop is CASALAGGTDTQYF. In DNA form, the CDR3 reads TGTGCCAGCGCACTAGCGGGGGGCACAGATACGCAGTATTTT. Drawing the rest from reference TRBV25-1 and TRBJ2-3, the complete variable domain is EADIYQTPRYLVIGTGKKITLECSQTMGHDKMYWYQQDPGMELHLIHYSYGVNSTEKGDLSSESTVSRIRTEHFPLTLESARPSHTSQYLCASALAGGTDTQYFGPGTRLTVL.

The CDR3 nucleotides read TGTGCCAGCAGCTTAGTATGGGGCCCCAATCAGCCCCAGCATTTT. Amino acids: CASSLVWGPNQPQHF. The chain is built from TRBV7-2 and TRBJ1-5; TRBD1 is a possible D gene (5 bases). V was clipped by 1 base and J by 3 bases, with 10 bases between them. The V gene's germline CDR1 is SGHTA and CDR2 FQGNSA. This CDR3 contains 15 residues.

This chain uses TRBV5-1 with TRBJ1-1; the D is unclear. Deletions cut 4 bases from V and 1 base from J, with 8 bases between. The CDR3 totals 13 residues. The V gene's germline CDR1 is SGHRS and CDR2 YFSETQ. As DNA, the CDR3 is TGCGCCAGCAGCCAACAACAGAACACTGAAGCTTTCTTT. As protein: CASSQQQNTEAFF. Full variable domain (outside the CDR3, taken from reference TRBV5-1 and TRBJ1-1): KAGVTQTPRYLIKTRGQQVTLSCSPISGHRSVSWYQQTPGQGLQFLFEYFSETQRNKGNFPGRFSGRQFSNSRSEMNVSTLELGDSALYLCASSQQQNTEAFFGQGTRLTVV.

There are a few counts of this clone. V is TRBV5-1 and J is TRBJ1-2, with D possibly matching TRBD1 (5 bases). CDR3 length: 14 residues. Germline CDR1 reads SGHRS; CDR2 reads YFSETQ. The V end lost 8 bases, the J end lost 0 bases, and 14 bases lay between the germline ends. The CDR3 nucleotides are TGCGCCAGTGGGTCGGGGACTGCTAACTATGGCTACACCTTC. Protein: CASGSGTANYGYTF.

As concerns this clone: This specimen includes other DNA sequences encoding the same CDR3. The chain is built from TRBV7-2 and TRBJ2-5; no reliable D call. Trimming stripped 1 base from V and 4 bases from J, with 4 bases between. This CDR3 spans 12 amino acids. Per the germline V gene, CDR1 is SGHTA and CDR2 is FQGNSA. CDR3: CASSLGRETQYF. DNA for the CDR3: TGTGCCAGCAGCTTAGGCAGAGAGACCCAGTACTTC.

This sequence joins TRBV5-4 and TRBJ2-1; maybe TRBD1 (5 bases). From germline, CDR1 is SGHNT and CDR2 YYREEE (reference sequence). The CDR3 covers 12 residues. The V end was cut by 3 bases, the J end by 7 bases, with 8 bases between. CDR3 sequence (DNA): TGTGCCAGCAGCTCGGACAAAAATGAGCAGTTCTTC. Residues: CASSSDKNEQFF.

This clone was seen once. J is TRBJ2-1 and V is TRBV5-4, with 14 bases fitting TRBD2. The junction had 6 bases not matched to a gene; V was cut back by 8 bases and J by 5 bases. This CDR3 is 15 amino acids long. Germline V lookup: CDR1 SGHNT, CDR2 YYREEE (reference sequence). CDR3 coding DNA: TGTGCCAGTACCCGGACTAGCGGGAGGAACAATGAGCAGTTCTTC. Translated: CASTRTSGRNNEQFF.

Only one count was recorded for this clone. V is TRBV6-5 and J is TRBJ2-7; 8 bases fit TRBD2. CDR1 is MNHEY, CDR2 SVGAGI, per germline. Unmatched junction bases numbered 4, after V lost 11 bases and J lost 1 base. CDR3 length: 12 amino acids. As DNA, the CDR3 is TGTGCCTCGCGGGGGGCTTCCTACGAGCAGTACTTC. Translated, it gives CASRGASYEQYF.

The chain combines TRBV18 with TRBJ1-2, with 11 bases that match TRBD1. The CDR3 length is 17 residues. The germline gives CDR1 KGHSH, CDR2 LQKENI. V was pared by 3 bases and J by 4 bases, with 10 bases of the junction left unmatched. CDR3 protein: CASSPGQGAHPSYGYTF. In nucleotides, the CDR3 is TGTGCCAGCTCACCTGGACAGGGGGCGCATCCGAGCTATGGCTACACCTTC.

The CDR3 region has the DNA TGCGCCAGCAGCTTGGTTCTATCGAGCTCCTACAATGAGCAGTTCTTC. Translation: CASSLVLSSSYNEQFF. The chain couples TRBV5-1 to TRBJ2-1, with unresolved D. The V end lost 0 bases, the J end lost 0 bases, and 10 bases lay between the germline ends. The germline gives CDR1 SGHRS, CDR2 YFSETQ. The CDR3 runs 16 residues. Filled out from reference TRBV5-1 and TRBJ2-1, the complete variable domain reads KAGVTQTPRYLIKTRGQQVTLSCSPISGHRSVSWYQQTPGQGLQFLFEYFSETQRNKGNFPGRFSGRQFSNSRSEMNVSTLELGDSALYLCASSLVLSSSYNEQFFGPGTRLTVL.

The chain uses TRBV4-1 and TRBJ1-2; D remains ambiguous. V shed 1 base and J shed 4 bases, with 13 bases lying between them. From germline, CDR1 is MGHRA and CDR2 YSYEKL. This CDR3 has 15 amino acids. As DNA, the CDR3 is TGCGCCAGCAGCCAAGCGTCAGGTCCCTTCTATGGCTACACCTTC. Residues: CASSQASGPFYGYTF.

J is TRBJ2-1 and V is TRBV7-9, with TRBD1 identical over 9 bases. CDR1 is SEHNR and CDR2 is FQNEAQ in the germline V gene (reference sequence). This CDR3 spans 17 amino acids. With 5 bases clipped from V and 9 bases from J, the junction kept 17 bases outside the gene matches. CDR3 sequence (DNA): TGTGCCAGCAGCACCAACCAAGTGGACAGGGGTAAGAGTGAGCAGTTCTTC. Translated, it gives CASSTNQVDRGKSEQFF.

J is TRBJ2-1 and V is TRBV6-5; D is undetermined. Germline V gene data show CDR1 as MNHEY and CDR2 as SVGAGI. The V and J ends lost 6 bases and 5 bases respectively, with 17 bases between them. The CDR3 runs 15 residues. The CDR3 protein is CASSYDRGANNEQFF. The DNA of the CDR3 is TGTGCCAGCAGCTACGACCGAGGAGCTAACAATGAGCAGTTCTTC.

J is TRBJ2-6 and V is TRBV30; no clear D. The CDR3 has 14 amino acids. CDR1 and CDR2 (germline): GTSNPN, SVGIG (reference sequence). Deletions cut 1 base from V and 0 bases from J, with 4 bases between. CDR3 coding DNA: TGTGCCTGGAGTGACGGCTCTGGGGCCAACGTCCTGACTTTC. The encoded protein is CAWSDGSGANVLTF.

This chain uses TRBV11-2 with TRBJ1-1; D ambiguous. Germline V gives CDR1 SGHAT, CDR2 FQNNGV. CDR3 length equals 11 residues. V lost 1 base and J lost 7, with 4 bases in between. CDR3 bases: TGTGCCAGCAGCTTAGCGTATGAAGCTTTCTTT. Its protein is CASSLAYEAFF.